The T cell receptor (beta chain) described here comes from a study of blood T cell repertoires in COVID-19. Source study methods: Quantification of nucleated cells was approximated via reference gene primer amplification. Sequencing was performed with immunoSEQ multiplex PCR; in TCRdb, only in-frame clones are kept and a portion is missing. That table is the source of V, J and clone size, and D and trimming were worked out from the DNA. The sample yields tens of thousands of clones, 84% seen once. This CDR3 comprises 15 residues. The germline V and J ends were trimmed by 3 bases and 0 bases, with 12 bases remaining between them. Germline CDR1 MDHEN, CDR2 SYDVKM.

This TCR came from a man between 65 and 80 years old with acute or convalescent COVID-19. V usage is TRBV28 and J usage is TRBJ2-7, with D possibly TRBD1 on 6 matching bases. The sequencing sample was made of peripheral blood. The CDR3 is CASSFQGLSSYEQYF. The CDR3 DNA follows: TGTGCCAGCAGTTTTCAGGGGCTGTCCTCCTACGAGCAGTACTTC.